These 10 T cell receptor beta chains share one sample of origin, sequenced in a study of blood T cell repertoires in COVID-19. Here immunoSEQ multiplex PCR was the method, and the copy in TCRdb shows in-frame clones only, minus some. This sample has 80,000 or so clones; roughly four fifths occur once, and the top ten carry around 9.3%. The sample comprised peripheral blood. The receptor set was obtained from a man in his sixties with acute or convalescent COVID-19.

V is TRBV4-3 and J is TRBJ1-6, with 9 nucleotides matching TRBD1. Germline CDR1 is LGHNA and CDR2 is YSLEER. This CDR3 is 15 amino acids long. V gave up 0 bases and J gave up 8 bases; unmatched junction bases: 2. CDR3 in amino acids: CASSQEGQGDSPLHF. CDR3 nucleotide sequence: TGCGCCAGCAGCCAAGAGGGACAGGGAGATTCACCCCTCCACTTT.

The CDR3 here is CAWSANRGWNSPLHF. CDR3 nucleotide sequence: TGTGCCTGGAGTGCGAACAGGGGTTGGAATTCACCCCTCCACTTT. The chain combines TRBV30 with TRBJ1-6, with 7 nucleotides matching TRBD1. In germline, CDR1 is GTSNPN, CDR2 SVGIG (reference sequence). The CDR3 is 15 residues long. Trimming cost V 1 base and J 7 bases; bases outside gene matches: 7.

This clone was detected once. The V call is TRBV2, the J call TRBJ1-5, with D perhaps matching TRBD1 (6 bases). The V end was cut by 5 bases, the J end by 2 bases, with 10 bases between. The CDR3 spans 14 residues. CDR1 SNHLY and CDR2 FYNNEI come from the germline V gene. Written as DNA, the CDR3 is TGTGCCAGCAGTTTAGGGGGGGGCAATCAGCCCCAGCATTTT. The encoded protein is CASSLGGGNQPQHF.

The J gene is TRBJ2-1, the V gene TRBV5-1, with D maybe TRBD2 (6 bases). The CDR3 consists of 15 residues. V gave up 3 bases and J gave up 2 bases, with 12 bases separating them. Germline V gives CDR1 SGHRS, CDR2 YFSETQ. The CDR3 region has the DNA TGCGCCAGCAGCTCGGGGGACGGGGCCTACAATGAGCAGTTCTTC. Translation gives CASSSGDGAYNEQFF. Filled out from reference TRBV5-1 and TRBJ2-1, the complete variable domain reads KAGVTQTPRYLIKTRGQQVTLSCSPISGHRSVSWYQQTPGQGLQFLFEYFSETQRNKGNFPGRFSGRQFSNSRSEMNVSTLELGDSALYLCASSSGDGAYNEQFFGPGTRLTVL.

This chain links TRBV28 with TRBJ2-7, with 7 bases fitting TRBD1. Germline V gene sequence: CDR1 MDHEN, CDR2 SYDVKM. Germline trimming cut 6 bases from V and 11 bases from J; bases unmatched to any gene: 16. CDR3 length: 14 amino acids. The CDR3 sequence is CASRSQGSSRSEYF. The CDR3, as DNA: TGTGCCAGCAGATCACAGGGGTCTAGCAGGTCTGAGTACTTC. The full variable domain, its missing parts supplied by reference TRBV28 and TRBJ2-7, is DVKVTQSSRYLVKRTGEKVFLECVQDMDHENMFWYRQDPGLGLRLIYFSYDVKMKEKGDIPEGYSVSREKKERFSLILESASTNQTSMYLCASRSQGSSRSEYFGPGTRLTVT.

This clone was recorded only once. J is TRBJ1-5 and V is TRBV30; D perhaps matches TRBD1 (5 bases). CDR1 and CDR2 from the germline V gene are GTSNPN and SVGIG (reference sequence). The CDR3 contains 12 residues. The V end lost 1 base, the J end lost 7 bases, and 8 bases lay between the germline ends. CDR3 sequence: CAWSAGGQPQHF. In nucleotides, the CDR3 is TGTGCCTGGAGTGCGGGGGGACAGCCCCAGCATTTT.

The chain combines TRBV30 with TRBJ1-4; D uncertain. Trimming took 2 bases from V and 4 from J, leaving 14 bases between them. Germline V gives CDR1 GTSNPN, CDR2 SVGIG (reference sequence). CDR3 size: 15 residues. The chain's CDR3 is CAWSKNGQFNEKLFF. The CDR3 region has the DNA TGTGCCTGGAGTAAGAATGGGCAGTTTAATGAAAAACTGTTTTTT.

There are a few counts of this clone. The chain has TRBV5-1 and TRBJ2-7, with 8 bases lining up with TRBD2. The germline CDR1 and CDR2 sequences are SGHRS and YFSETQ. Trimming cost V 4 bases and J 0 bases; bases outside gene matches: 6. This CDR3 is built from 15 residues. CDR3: CASSPPAGGSYEQYF. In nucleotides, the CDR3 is TGCGCCAGCAGCCCCCCGGCGGGGGGCTCCTACGAGCAGTACTTC. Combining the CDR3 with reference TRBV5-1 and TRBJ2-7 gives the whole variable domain KAGVTQTPRYLIKTRGQQVTLSCSPISGHRSVSWYQQTPGQGLQFLFEYFSETQRNKGNFPGRFSGRQFSNSRSEMNVSTLELGDSALYLCASSPPAGGSYEQYFGPGTRLTVT.

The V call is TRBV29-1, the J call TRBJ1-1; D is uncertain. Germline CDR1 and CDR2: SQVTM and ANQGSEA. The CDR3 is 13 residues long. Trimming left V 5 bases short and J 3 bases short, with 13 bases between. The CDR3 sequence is CSVKTWRDTEAFF. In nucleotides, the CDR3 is TGCAGCGTTAAGACCTGGCGGGACACTGAAGCTTTCTTT.

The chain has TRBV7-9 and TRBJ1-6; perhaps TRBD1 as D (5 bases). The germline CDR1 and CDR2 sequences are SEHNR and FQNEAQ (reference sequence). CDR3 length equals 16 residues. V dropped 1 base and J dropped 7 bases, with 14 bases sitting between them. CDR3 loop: CASSLVGALGNSPLHF. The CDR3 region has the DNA TGTGCCAGCAGCTTAGTAGGGGCGCTGGGGAATTCACCCCTCCACTTT.